This T cell receptor (beta chain) was sequenced in a study of blood T cell repertoires in COVID-19 (dated by TCRdb to about 2020). As for the study more broadly: Samples from collaborators originated in the United States, Italy and Spain and spanned both the acute and convalescent phases of COVID-19. The material from the prospective study consisted of cDNA or gDNA derived from T cells, B-cell-depleted T cells, or PBMCs. Deeply sampled blood TCRbeta repertoires from subjects exposed to, actively infected with, or recovered from COVID-19 were included in the dataset. A freely available public database, intended as a resource for researchers studying the immune response to SARS-CoV-2, is where the repertoires were released. The samples were drawn from the first 160 participants of the ongoing ImmuneRACE study and from 1,254 subjects provided by 6 global collaborators. Sample metadata almost always included a de-identified subject ID, COVID-19 status, age in years and sex. Where available, HLA class I and class II types were taken from metadata supplied by the sample provider and were not determined by assay-based typing.

TCRbeta CDR3 regions were amplified from genomic DNA using the immunoSEQ Assay, a bias-controlled multiplex PCR. The authors processed their data as follows. The number of nucleated cells in each sample was estimated by amplification of reference gene primers within the assay. To quantify the absolute abundance of each unique TCRbeta CDR3 rearrangement, sequence reads were collapsed and filtered. For each sample, productive Simpson clonality was calculated by taking the square root of Simpson's diversity index across productive rearrangements. TCRdb's version of the immuneACCESS table is confined to in-frame rearrangements and falls short of the full clone set. An unresolved V gene accounts for under half of the shortfall where checked; the remainder is of unknown origin. D and trimming were read from the DNA, whereas the V and J calls and clone size are those reported in that table. Across this sample there are approximately 330,000 clones, with roughly 90% seen only once. The ten largest clones add up to 4% of the sample.

Overall study results and their limits: The quantity of clinical and demographic metadata differed by source and by participant and was supplied without curation.

Each collaborating institution followed its own protocols to collect whole blood in K2EDTA tubes. For TCRbeta analysis, collaborators shipped samples as frozen whole blood, isolated PBMCs, or DNA extracted from either of those sample types. Concerning this clone itself: The antigen this receptor binds is unknown. Within one base of it there is no much larger clone, and no base qualities were kept.

The germline V gene provides CDR1 LGHNT and CDR2 FRNRAP. For this chain, trimming is 1 base at the V end and 4 bases at the J end, and the number of junction bases without a gene match is 0. Its CDR3 holds 13 amino acids, cysteine through phenylalanine. Only the CDR3 portion is preserved as DNA: 39 bases, with reading frame beginning at the first base. The sequenced sample consisted of peripheral blood. The receptor comes from a woman in her forties or fifties with active or convalescent COVID-19. This sequence uses TRBV12-5 and TRBJ2-7; TRBD2 aligns with 8 central bases. The sequence in DNA is TGTGCTAGTGGTTTGGCGGGGGGGTACGAGCAGTACTTC. This sequence encodes CASGLAGGYEQYF.